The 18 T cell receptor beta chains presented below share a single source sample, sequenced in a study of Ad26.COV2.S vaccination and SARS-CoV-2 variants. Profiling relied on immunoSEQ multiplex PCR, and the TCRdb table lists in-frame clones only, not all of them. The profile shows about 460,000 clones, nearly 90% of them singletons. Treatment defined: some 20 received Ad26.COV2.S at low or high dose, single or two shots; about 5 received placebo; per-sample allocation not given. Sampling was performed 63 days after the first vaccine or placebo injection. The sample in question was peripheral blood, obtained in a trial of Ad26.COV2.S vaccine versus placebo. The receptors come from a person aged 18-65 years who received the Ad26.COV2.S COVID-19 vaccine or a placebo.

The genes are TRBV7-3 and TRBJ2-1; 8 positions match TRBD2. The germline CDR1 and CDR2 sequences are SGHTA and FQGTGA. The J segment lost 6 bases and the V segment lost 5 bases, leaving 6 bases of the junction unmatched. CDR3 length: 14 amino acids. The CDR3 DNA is TGTGCCAGCAGCACGACTAGCGATCCCAATGAGCAGTTCTTC. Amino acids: CASSTTSDPNEQFF.

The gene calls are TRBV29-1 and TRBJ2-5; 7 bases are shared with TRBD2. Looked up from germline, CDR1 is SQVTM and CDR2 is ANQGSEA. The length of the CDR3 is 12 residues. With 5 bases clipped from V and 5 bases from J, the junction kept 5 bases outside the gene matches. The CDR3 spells CSVRAGVETQYF. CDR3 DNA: TGCAGCGTTCGGGCGGGAGTGGAGACCCAGTACTTC.

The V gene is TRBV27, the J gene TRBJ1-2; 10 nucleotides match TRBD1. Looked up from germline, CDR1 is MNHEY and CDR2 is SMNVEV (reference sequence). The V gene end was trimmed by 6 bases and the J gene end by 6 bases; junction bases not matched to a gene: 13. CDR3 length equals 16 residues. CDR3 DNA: TGTGCCAGCAGCCAAAAAAAGGGACAGGGGCCCCATGGCTACACCTTC. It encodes CASSQKKGQGPHGYTF.

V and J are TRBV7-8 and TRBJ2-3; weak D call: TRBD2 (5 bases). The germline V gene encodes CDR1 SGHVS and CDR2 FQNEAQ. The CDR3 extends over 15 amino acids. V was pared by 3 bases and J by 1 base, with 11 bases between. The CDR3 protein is CASSFAREGTDTQYF. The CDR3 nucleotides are TGTGCCAGCAGCTTCGCACGGGAAGGCACAGATACGCAGTATTTT.

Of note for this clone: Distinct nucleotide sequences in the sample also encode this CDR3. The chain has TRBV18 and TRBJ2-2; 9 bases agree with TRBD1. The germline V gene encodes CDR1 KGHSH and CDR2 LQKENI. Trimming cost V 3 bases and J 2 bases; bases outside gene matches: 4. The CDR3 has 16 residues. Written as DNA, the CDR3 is TGTGCCAGCTCACCCCCGGGACAGGGTAACACCGGGGAGCTGTTTTTT. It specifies CASSPPGQGNTGELFF.

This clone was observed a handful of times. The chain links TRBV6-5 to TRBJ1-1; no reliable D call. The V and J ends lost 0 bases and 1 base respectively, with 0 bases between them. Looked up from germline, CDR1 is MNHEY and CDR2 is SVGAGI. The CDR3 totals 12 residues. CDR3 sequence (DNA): TGTGCCAGCAGTTACTCGAACACTGAAGCTTTCTTT. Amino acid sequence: CASSYSNTEAFF.

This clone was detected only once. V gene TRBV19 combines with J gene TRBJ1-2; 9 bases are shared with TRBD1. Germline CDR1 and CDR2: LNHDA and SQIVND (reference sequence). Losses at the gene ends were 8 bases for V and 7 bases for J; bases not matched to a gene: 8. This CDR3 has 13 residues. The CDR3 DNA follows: TGTGCCAGTTCACGACAGGGGGAGGGTGGCTACACCTTC. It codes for CASSRQGEGGYTF.

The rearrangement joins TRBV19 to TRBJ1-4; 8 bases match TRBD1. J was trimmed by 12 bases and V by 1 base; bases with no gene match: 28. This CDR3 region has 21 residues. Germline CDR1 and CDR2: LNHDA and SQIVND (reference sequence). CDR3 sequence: CASSIGAWTDREGMWRTELFF. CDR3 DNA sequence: TGTGCCAGTAGTATAGGAGCCTGGACGGACAGGGAGGGAATGTGGAGAACTGAACTGTTTTTT. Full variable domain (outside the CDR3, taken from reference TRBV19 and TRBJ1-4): DGGITQSPKYLFRKEGQNVTLSCEQNLNHDAMYWYRQDPGQGLRLIYYSQIVNDFQKGDIAEGYSVSREKKESFPLTVTSAQKNPTAFYLCASSIGAWTDREGMWRTELFFGSGTQLSVL.

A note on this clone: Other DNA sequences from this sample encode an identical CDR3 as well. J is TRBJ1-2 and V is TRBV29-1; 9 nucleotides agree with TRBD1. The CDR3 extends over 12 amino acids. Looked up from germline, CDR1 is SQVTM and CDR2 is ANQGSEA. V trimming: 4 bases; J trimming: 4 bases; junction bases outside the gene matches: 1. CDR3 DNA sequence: TGCAGCGTTGCGGGACAGGGCTATGGCTACACCTTC. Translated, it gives CSVAGQGYGYTF.

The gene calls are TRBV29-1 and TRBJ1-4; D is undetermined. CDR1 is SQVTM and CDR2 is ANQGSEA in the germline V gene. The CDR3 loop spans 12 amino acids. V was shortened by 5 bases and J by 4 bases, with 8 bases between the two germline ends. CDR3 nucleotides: TGCAGCGTTTTGTTGGGTAATGAAAAACTGTTTTTT. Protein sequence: CSVLLGNEKLFF.

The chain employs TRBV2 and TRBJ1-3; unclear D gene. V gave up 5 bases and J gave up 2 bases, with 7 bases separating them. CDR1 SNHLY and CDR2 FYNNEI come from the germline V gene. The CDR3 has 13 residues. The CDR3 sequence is CASSPYPGNTIYF. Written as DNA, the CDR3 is TGTGCCAGCAGTCCCTATCCTGGAAACACCATATATTTT.

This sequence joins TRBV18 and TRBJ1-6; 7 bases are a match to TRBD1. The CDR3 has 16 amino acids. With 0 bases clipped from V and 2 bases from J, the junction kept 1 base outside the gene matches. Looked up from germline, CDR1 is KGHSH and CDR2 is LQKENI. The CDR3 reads CASSPPDRAYNSPLHF. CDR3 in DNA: TGTGCCAGCTCACCACCCGACAGGGCCTATAATTCACCCCTCCACTTT. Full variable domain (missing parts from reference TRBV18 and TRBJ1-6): NAGVMQNPRHLVRRRGQEARLRCSPMKGHSHVYWYRQLPEEGLKFMVYLQKENIIDESGMPKERFSAEFPKEGPSILRIQQVVRGDSAAYFCASSPPDRAYNSPLHFGNGTRLTVT.

DNA for the CDR3: TGTGCCAGTAGTATAGGCGGACAGGGGTTAGTCAACACTGAAGCTTTCTTT. Protein sequence: CASSIGGQGLVNTEAFF. The chain uses TRBV19 and TRBJ1-1; 9 bases align to TRBD1. CDR1 and CDR2 (germline): LNHDA, SQIVND (reference sequence). V lost 1 base to trimming and J lost 2 bases; unmatched junction nucleotides: 8. The CDR3 has 17 residues.

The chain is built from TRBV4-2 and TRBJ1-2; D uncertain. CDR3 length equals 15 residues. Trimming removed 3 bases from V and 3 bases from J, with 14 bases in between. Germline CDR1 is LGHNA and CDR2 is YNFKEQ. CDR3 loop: CASSQIWELDYGYTF. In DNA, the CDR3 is TGTGCCAGCAGCCAGATATGGGAGTTGGACTATGGCTACACCTTC.

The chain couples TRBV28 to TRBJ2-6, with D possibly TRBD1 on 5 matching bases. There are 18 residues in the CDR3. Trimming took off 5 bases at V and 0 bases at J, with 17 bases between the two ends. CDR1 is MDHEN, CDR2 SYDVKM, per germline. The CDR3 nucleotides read TGTGCCAGCAGTCCTCAGGGTATAGGTTACTCTGGGGCCAACGTCCTGACTTTC. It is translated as CASSPQGIGYSGANVLTF.

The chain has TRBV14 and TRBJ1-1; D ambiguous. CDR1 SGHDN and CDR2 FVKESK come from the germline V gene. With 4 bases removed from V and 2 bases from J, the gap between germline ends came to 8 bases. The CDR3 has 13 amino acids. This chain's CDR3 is CASSPSSNTEAFF. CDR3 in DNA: TGTGCCAGCAGCCCCTCAAGTAACACTGAAGCTTTCTTT.

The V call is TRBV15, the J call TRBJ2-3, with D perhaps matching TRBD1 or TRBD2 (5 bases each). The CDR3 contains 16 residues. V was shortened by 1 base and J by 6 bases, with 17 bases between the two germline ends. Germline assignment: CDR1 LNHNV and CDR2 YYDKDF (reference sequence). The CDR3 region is CATSRGSRGSADTQYF. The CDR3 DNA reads TGTGCCACCAGCAGAGGAAGTCGGGGCTCCGCGGATACGCAGTATTTT. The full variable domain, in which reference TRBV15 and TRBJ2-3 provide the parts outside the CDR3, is DAMVIQNPRYQVTQFGKPVTLSCSQTLNHNVMYWYQQKSSQAPKLLFHYYDKDFNNEADTPDNFQSRRPNTSFCFLDIRSPGLGDTAMYLCATSRGSRGSADTQYFGPGTRLTVL.

CDR3 residues: CAWSVSVLRATEAFF. CDR3 sequence (DNA): TGTGCCTGGAGTGTATCGGTGCTGAGGGCCACTGAAGCTTTCTTT. The chain links TRBV30 to TRBJ1-1; D not certain. This CDR3 has 15 amino acids. Germline V gives CDR1 GTSNPN, CDR2 SVGIG (reference sequence). V lost 0 bases to trimming and J lost 4 bases, with 15 bases between them.